These 18 T cell receptor beta chains share one sample of origin, sequenced in a study of cytomegalovirus exposure and HLA in healthy donors. Primers: 60 Vbeta forward and 13 Jbeta reverse. Clones were read by immunoSEQ multiplex PCR, and TCRdb kept only the in-frame ones, dropping some. The data hold 270,000 or so clones, with 70% to 90% observed a single time. The specimen was PBMCs. The receptors derive from a man aged 40-49 years in good health and CMV-seropositive.

The rearrangement links TRBV2 to TRBJ2-5; 8 positions agree with TRBD1. The germline V gene has CDR1 SNHLY and CDR2 FYNNEI. V gave up 7 bases and J gave up 5 bases; unmatched junction bases: 12. The CDR3 sequence is 15 residues long. CDR3 region: CASIPGQGGRETQYF. Here the CDR3 DNA reads TGTGCCAGCATCCCAGGACAGGGTGGCAGGGAGACCCAGTACTTC. The full variable domain, with the rest looked up from reference TRBV2 and TRBJ2-5, is EPEVTQTPSHQVTQMGQEVILRCVPISNHLYFYWYRQILGQKVEFLVSFYNNEISEKSEIFDDQFSVERPDGSNFTLKIRSTKLEDSAMYFCASIPGQGGRETQYFGPGTRLLVL.

The rearrangement links TRBV15 to TRBJ2-7, with 7 bases identical to TRBD2. CDR3 length: 16 amino acids. The ends lost 5 bases at V and 6 bases at J; junction bases unmatched: 16. The V gene's germline CDR1 is LNHNV and CDR2 YYDKDF (reference sequence). The CDR3: CATSPDKGGRVGEQYF. The CDR3 nucleotides are TGTGCCACCAGCCCGGATAAGGGCGGGAGAGTAGGCGAGCAGTACTTC.

This clone was seen a handful of times. CDR3 sequence reads: CASSIGVTGPEKLFF. Written as DNA, the CDR3 is TGTGCCAGCAGTATTGGTGTGACAGGGCCTGAAAAACTGTTTTTT. V usage is TRBV6-5 and J usage is TRBJ1-4; the match to TRBD1 covers 7 bases. The CDR3 spans 15 residues. Germline V gene lookup returns CDR1 MNHEY and CDR2 SVGAGI. V dropped 5 bases and J dropped 7; count of bases not matched to a gene: 10.

This chain connects TRBV9 to TRBJ2-7; D is perhaps TRBD1 (6 bases). Germline loops: CDR1 SGDLS, CDR2 YYNGEE. Trimming removed 4 bases at V and 2 bases at J, with 13 bases between. The CDR3 is 14 amino acids. The CDR3 protein is CASSHDAGAYEQYF. The DNA of the CDR3 is TGTGCCAGCAGCCACGACGCAGGGGCCTACGAGCAGTACTTC. Full variable domain (outside the CDR3, taken from reference TRBV9 and TRBJ2-7): DSGVTQTPKHLITATGQRVTLRCSPRSGDLSVYWYQQSLDQGLQFLIQYYNGEERAKGNILERFSAQQFPDLHSELNLSSLELGDSALYFCASSHDAGAYEQYFGPGTRLTVT.

This sequence joins TRBV27 and TRBJ2-7; 10 bases match TRBD2. CDR1 is MNHEY and CDR2 is SMNVEV in the germline V gene (reference sequence). V lost 3 bases and J lost 2; bases outside the gene matches: 1. There are 14 residues in the CDR3. The CDR3 reads CASSFGTSAYEQYF. For the CDR3, the DNA is TGTGCCAGCAGTTTCGGGACTAGCGCCTACGAGCAGTACTTC.

The chain combines TRBV2 with TRBJ2-2, with D possibly matching TRBD2 (7 bases). V was pared by 5 bases and J by 1 base, with 14 bases between. Looked up from germline, CDR1 is SNHLY and CDR2 is FYNNEI. The CDR3 totals 16 residues. This CDR3 reads CASSTEGGKNTGELFF. The CDR3 DNA is TGTGCCAGCAGTACCGAGGGGGGGAAGAACACCGGGGAGCTGTTTTTT.

The rearrangement uses TRBV11-1 and TRBJ2-3, with 9 bases that match TRBD2. The CDR3 totals 16 residues. V gave up 1 base and J gave up 5 bases; unmatched junction bases: 7. Germline assignment: CDR1 SGHAT and CDR2 FQDESV (reference sequence). CDR3 DNA: TGTGCCAGCAGCTTAGGGGCGGGAGGGCCGGTAGATACGCAGTATTTT. Its translation is CASSLGAGGPVDTQYF. Using reference TRBV11-1 and TRBJ2-3 for the parts outside the CDR3, the full variable domain is EAEVAQSPRYKITEKSQAVAFWCDPISGHATLYWYRQILGQGPELLVQFQDESVVDDSQLPKDRFSAERLKGVDSTLKIQPAELGDSAMYLCASSLGAGGPVDTQYFGPGTRLTVL.

J is TRBJ1-1 and V is TRBV10-3, with 7 bases that match TRBD1. Germline assignment: CDR1 ENHRY and CDR2 SYGVKD. The ends lost 10 bases at V and 3 bases at J; junction bases unmatched: 5. CDR3 size: 12 residues. CDR3 protein: CATRTGDTEAFF. As DNA, the CDR3 is TGTGCCACCCGAACAGGGGACACTGAAGCTTTCTTT.

The V call is TRBV6-5, the J call TRBJ1-1; weak D call: TRBD1 (5 bases). Trimming removed 2 bases from V and 0 bases from J, with 7 bases in between. This CDR3 is built from 14 residues. In germline, CDR1 is MNHEY, CDR2 SVGAGI. This chain's CDR3 is CASSYRGLNTEAFF. CDR3 coding DNA: TGTGCCAGCAGTTACAGGGGCCTGAACACTGAAGCTTTCTTT.

The V and J genes are TRBV19 and TRBJ1-2, with D perhaps matching TRBD1 (6 bases). This CDR3 region has 14 residues. Per the germline V gene, CDR1 is LNHDA and CDR2 is SQIVND (reference sequence). Deletions cut 1 base from V and 7 bases from J, with 13 bases between. The CDR3 nucleotides read TGTGCCAGTAGTATAGTGAACAGGGCTGCTGGCTACACCTTC. Its translation: CASSIVNRAAGYTF.

This rearrangement joins TRBV28 to TRBJ1-4; 7 bases are shared with TRBD1. The CDR3 is made up of 17 amino acids. The trim removed 3 bases at V and 7 bases at J, leaving 14 bases unmatched. Looked up from germline, CDR1 is MDHEN and CDR2 is SYDVKM. CDR3 sequence (DNA): TGTGCCAGCAGTTTGCTAGGACTAAGGGACAGTATTGAAAAACTGTTTTTT. Its translation is CASSLLGLRDSIEKLFF.

The V and J genes are TRBV5-6 and TRBJ2-3; 13 bases match TRBD2. The CDR3 runs to 17 residues. The J segment lost 3 bases and the V segment lost 1 base, leaving 5 bases of the junction unmatched. Germline V gene data show CDR1 as SGHDT and CDR2 as YYEEEE. CDR3 amino acids: CASSLRLAGGMTDTQYF. The CDR3 bases are TGTGCCAGCAGCTTGAGACTAGCGGGAGGTATGACAGATACGCAGTATTTT.

The V call is TRBV5-1, the J call TRBJ2-5; 9 nucleotides line up with TRBD1. Gene TRBJ2-7 matches the end of the DNA better, so the J call may be wrong. This CDR3 has 15 amino acids. CDR1 is SGHRS and CDR2 is YFSETQ in the germline V gene. The CDR3: CASSFAPGQGGEQYF. DNA for the CDR3: TGCGCCAGCAGCTTTGCGCCGGGACAGGGTGGCGAGCAGTACTTC.

This clone has a handful of counts. The rearrangement uses TRBV28 and TRBJ1-1; the D is unclear. V lost 3 bases to trimming and J lost 1 base, with 6 bases between them. The CDR3 consists of 13 residues. Germline-derived CDR1 and CDR2 are MDHEN and SYDVKM. CDR3 in amino acids: CASSFLWNTEAFF. CDR3 nucleotide sequence: TGTGCCAGCAGTTTTCTGTGGAACACTGAAGCTTTCTTT.

This chain connects TRBV5-1 to TRBJ1-6, with TRBD1 matching 8 bases. There are 14 residues in the CDR3. Germline CDR1 and CDR2: SGHRS and YFSETQ. V was clipped by 3 bases and J by 8 bases; unmatched bases: 4. Here the CDR3 reads CASSSTGDDSPLHF. In nucleotides, the CDR3 is TGCGCCAGCAGCTCGACAGGGGATGATTCACCCCTCCACTTT.

The rearrangement joins TRBV2 to TRBJ2-5, with a possible D match to TRBD1 (6 bases). CDR3 length equals 16 residues. CDR1 is SNHLY and CDR2 is FYNNEI in the germline V gene. V gave up 4 bases and J gave up 2 bases, with 17 bases separating them. The CDR3 region has the DNA TGTGCCAGCAGTGTGGCCCTACCTGGACAGCAAGAGACCCAGTACTTC. Protein product: CASSVALPGQQETQYF.

This chain links TRBV11-2 with TRBJ1-1; 8 bases align to TRBD1. The CDR3 totals 14 residues. Germline CDR1 and CDR2: SGHAT and FQNNGV. The trim removed 3 bases at V and 4 bases at J, leaving 4 bases unmatched. The CDR3 reads CASSFYRGVTEAFF. The CDR3 DNA reads TGTGCCAGCAGCTTCTACAGGGGGGTCACTGAAGCTTTCTTT.

V gene TRBV7-5 combines with J gene TRBJ2-2; TRBD2 is taken as the D call from the table, unchecked against the DNA. TRBV7-5 is shown as a pseudogene. The CDR3 is made up of 16 amino acids. The CDR3 sequence: CARSLVTSGNTGELFF. DNA of the CDR3: TGTGCCAGAAGCTTAGTCACTAGCGGGAACACCGGGGAGCTGTTTTTT.